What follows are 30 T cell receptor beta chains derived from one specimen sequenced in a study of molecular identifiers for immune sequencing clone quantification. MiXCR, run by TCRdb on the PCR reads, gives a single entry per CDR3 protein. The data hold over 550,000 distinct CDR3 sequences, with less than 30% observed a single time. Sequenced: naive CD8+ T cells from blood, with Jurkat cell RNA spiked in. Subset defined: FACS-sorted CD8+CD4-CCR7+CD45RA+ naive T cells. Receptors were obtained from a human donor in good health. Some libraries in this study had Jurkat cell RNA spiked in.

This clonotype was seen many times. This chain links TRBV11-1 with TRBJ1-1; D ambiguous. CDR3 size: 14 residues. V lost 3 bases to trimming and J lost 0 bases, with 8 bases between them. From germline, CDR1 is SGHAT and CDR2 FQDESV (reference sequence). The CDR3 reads CASSFNSMNTEAFF. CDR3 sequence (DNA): TGTGCCAGCAGCTTCAACAGCATGAACACTGAAGCTTTCTTT.

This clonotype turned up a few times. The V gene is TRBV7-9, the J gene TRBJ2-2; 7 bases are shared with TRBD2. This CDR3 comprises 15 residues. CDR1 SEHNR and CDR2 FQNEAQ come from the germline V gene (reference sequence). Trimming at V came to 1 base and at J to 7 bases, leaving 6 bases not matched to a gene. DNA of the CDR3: TGTGCCAGCAGCTTAGGGGCGGGAGAGGTCGGGGAGCTGTTTTTT. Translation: CASSLGAGEVGELFF.

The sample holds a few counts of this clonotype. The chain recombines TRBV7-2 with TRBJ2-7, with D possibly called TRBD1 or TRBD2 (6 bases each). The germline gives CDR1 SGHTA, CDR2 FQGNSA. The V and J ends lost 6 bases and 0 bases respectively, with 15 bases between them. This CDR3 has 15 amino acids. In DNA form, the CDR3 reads TGTGCCAGCAGTCCGGGGGCTCTCAGCTCCTACGAGCAGTACTTC. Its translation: CASSPGALSSYEQYF.

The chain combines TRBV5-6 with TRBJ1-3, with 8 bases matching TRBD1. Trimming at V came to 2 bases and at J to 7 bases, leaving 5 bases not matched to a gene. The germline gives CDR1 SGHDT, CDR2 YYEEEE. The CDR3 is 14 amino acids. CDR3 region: CASSFLDRANTIYF. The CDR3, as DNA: TGTGCCAGCAGCTTTCTGGACAGGGCCAACACCATATATTTT.

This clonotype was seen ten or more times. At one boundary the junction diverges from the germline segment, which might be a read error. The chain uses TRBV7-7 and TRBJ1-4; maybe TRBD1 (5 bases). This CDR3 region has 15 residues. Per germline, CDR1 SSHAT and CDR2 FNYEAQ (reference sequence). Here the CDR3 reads CASSLSQGRLEKLFF. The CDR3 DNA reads TGTGCTAGCAGCTTATCCCAGGGACGTTTAGAAAAACTGTTTTTT. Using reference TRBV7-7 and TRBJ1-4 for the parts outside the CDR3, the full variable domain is GAGVSQSPRYKVTKRGQDVTLRCDPISSHATLYWYQQALGQGPEFLTYFNYEAQPDKSGLPSDRFSAERPEGSISTLTIQRTEQRDSAMYRCASSLSQGRLEKLFFGSGTQLSVL.

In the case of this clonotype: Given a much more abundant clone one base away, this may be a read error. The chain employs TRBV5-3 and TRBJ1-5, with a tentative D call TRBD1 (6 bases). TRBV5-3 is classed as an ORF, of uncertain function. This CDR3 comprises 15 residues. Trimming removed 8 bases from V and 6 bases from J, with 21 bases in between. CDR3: CASSPVGQRTQPQHF. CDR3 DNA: TGTGCCAGCAGCCCGGTTGGACAGAGAACTCAGCCCCAGCATTTT.

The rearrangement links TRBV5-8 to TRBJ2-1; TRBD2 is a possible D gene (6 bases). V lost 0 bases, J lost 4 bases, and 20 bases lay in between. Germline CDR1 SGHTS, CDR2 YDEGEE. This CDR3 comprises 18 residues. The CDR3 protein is CASSLGTVASVGYNEQFF. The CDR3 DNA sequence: TGTGCCAGCAGCTTGGGTACTGTCGCTAGCGTGGGATACAATGAGCAGTTCTTC.

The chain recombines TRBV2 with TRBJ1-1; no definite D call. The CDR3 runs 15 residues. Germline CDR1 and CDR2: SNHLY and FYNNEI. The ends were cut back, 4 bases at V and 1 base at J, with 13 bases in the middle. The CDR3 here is CASSASRNQNTEAFF. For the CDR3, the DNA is TGTGCCAGCAGTGCTTCACGGAACCAGAACACTGAAGCTTTCTTT.

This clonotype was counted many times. CDR3 loop: CSVELVGTETYEQYF. The DNA of the CDR3 is TGCAGCGTTGAACTGGTGGGGACTGAGACCTACGAGCAGTACTTC. This chain uses TRBV29-1 with TRBJ2-7, with D perhaps TRBD2 (6 bases). V lost 2 bases to trimming and J lost 2 bases, with 16 bases between them. CDR3 length equals 15 residues. The germline V gene has CDR1 SQVTM and CDR2 ANQGSEA.

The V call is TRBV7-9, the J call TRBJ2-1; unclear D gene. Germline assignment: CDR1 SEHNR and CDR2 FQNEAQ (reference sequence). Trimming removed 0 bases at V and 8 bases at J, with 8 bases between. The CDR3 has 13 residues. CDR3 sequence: CASSLAPADEQFF. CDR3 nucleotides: TGTGCCAGCAGCTTAGCCCCTGCGGATGAGCAGTTCTTC.

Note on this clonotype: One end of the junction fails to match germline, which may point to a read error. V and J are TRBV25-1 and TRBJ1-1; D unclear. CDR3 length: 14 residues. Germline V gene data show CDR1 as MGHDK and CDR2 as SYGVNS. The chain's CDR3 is CVSSDFAENTEAFF. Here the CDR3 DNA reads TGTGTCAGCAGTGATTTTGCAGAGAACACTGAAGCTTTCTTT.

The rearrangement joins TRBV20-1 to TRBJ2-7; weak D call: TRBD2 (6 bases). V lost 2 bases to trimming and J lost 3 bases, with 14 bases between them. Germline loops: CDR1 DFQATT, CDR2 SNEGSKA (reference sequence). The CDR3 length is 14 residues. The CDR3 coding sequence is TGCAGTGCTAGACCCATCGGGAGCGGCTACGAGCAGTACTTC. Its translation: CSARPIGSGYEQYF.

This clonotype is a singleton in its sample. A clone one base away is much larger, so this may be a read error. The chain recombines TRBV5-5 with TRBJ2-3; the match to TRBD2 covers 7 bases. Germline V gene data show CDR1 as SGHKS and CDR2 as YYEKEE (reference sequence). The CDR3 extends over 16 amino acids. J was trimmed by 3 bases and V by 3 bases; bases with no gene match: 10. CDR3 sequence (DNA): TGTGCCAGCAGCTCCCACCTCGGGAGGATAACAGATACGCAGTATTTT. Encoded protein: CASSSHLGRITDTQYF.

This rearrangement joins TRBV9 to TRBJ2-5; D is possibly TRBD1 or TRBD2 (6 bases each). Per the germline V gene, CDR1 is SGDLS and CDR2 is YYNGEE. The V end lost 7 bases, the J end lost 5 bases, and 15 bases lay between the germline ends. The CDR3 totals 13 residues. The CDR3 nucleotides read TGTGCCAGCGGCGCACAGGGAGGTGAGACCCAGTACTTC. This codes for CASGAQGGETQYF.

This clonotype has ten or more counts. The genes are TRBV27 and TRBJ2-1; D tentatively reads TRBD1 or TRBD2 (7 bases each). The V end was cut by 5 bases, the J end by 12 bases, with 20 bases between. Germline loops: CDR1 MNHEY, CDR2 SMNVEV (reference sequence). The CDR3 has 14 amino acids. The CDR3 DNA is TGTGCCAGCAGTCCCGGGATAGGGGGCGGGGGGCAGTTCTTC. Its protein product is CASSPGIGGGGQFF.

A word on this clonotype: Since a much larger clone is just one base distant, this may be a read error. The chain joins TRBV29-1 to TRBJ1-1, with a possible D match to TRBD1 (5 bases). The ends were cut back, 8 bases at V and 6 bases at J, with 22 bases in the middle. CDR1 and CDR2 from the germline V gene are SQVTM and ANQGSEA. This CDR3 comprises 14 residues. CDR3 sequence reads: CSSESGTSFAEAFF. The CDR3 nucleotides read TGCAGCTCCGAGTCCGGGACGTCTTTCGCTGAAGCTTTCTTT.

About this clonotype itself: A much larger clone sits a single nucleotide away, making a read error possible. The CDR3 nucleotides read TGTGCCAGTACGACGTTATGGGGAACTAACACTGAAGCTTTCTTT. Translating it yields CASTTLWGTNTEAFF. V is TRBV6-2 or TRBV6-3 and J is TRBJ1-1, with D uncertain. CDR1 is MNHEY and CDR2 is SVGEGT in the germline V gene. This CDR3 contains 15 residues. V was pared by 9 bases and J by 2 bases, with 19 bases between.

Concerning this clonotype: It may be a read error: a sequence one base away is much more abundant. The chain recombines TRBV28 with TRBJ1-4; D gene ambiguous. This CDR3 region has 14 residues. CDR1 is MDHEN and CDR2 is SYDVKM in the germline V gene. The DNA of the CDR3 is TGTACCAGCAGCGAGGTCGGTTCTTATGAAAAACTGTTTTTT. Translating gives CTSSEVGSYEKLFF.

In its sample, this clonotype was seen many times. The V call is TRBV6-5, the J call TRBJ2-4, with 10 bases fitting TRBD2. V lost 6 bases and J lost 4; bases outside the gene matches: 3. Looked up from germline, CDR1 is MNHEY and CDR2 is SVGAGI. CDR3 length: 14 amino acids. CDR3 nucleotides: TGTGCCAGCAGAAGCGGGGGGGGGAAAAACATTCAGTACTTC. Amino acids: CASRSGGGKNIQYF.

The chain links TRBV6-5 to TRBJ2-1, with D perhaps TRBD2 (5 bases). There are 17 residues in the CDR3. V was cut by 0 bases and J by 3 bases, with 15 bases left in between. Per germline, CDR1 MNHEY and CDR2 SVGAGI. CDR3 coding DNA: TGTGCCAGCAGTTACTCGTTCCTAGGTCGGGGCTACAATGAGCAGTTCTTC. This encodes CASSYSFLGRGYNEQFF.

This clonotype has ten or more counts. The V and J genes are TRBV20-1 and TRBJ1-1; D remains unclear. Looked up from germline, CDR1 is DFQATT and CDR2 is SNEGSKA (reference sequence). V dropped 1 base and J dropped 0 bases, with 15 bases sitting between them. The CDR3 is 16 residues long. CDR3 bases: TGCAGTGCTAGAGGGACGGATCGAATAATGAACACTGAAGCTTTCTTT. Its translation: CSARGTDRIMNTEAFF.

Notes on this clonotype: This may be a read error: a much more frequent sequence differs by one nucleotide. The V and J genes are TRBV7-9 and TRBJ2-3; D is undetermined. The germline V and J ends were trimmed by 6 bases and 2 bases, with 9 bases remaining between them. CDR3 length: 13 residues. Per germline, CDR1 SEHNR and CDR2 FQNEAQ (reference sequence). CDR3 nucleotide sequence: TGTGCCAGCAGTCTCTCAACCACAGATACGCAGTATTTT. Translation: CASSLSTTDTQYF.

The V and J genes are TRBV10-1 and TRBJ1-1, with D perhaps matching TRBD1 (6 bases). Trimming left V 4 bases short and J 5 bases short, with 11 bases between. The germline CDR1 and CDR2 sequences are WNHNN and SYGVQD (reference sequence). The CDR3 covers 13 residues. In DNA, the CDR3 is TGCGCCAGCAGTGCGGGGGGCTGGACTGAAGCTTTCTTT. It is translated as CASSAGGWTEAFF.

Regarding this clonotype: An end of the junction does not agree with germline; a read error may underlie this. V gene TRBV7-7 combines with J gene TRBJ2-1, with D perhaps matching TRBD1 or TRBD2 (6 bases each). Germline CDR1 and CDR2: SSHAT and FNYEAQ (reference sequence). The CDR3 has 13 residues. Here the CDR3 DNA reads TGTGCTAGCAGCCCTCGCCCGGGGGCCGAGCAGTTCTTC. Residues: CASSPRPGAEQFF. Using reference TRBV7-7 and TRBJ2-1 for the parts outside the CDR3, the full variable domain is GAGVSQSPRYKVTKRGQDVTLRCDPISSHATLYWYQQALGQGPEFLTYFNYEAQPDKSGLPSDRFSAERPEGSISTLTIQRTEQRDSAMYRCASSPRPGAEQFFGPGTRLTVL.

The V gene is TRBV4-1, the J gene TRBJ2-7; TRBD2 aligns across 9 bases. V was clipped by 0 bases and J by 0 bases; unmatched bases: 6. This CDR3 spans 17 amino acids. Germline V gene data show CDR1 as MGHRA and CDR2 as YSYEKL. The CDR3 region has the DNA TGCGCCAGCAGCCAAGATATCGCTAGCGGGGACTCCTACGAGCAGTACTTC. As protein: CASSQDIASGDSYEQYF.

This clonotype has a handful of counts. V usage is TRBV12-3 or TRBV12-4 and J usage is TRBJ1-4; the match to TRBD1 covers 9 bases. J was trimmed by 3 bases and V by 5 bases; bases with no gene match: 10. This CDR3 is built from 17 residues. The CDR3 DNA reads TGTGCCAGCAGTCCATGGACAGGGGCGTCAGCTAATGAAAAACTGTTTTTT. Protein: CASSPWTGASANEKLFF.

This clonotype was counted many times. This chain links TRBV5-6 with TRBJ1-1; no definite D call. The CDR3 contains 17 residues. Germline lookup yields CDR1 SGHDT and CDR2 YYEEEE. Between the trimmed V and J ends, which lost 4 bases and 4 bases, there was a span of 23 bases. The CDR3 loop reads CASSTGGIWQLGTEAFF. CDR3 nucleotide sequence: TGTGCCAGCAGCACTGGAGGTATTTGGCAATTGGGCACTGAAGCTTTCTTT.

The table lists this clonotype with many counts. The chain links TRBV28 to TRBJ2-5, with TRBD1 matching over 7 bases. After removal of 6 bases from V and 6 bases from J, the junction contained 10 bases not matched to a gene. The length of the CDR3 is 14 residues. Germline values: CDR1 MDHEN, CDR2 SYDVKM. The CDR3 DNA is TGTGCCAGCAGCCCCCCGGGGACAGAACAGACCCAGTACTTC. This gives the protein CASSPPGTEQTQYF.

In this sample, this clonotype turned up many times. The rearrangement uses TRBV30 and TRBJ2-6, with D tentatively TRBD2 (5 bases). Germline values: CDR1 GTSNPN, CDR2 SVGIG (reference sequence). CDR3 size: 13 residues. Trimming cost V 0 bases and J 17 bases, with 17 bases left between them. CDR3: CAWSVAEPGPMTF. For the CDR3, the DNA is TGTGCCTGGAGTGTAGCGGAGCCGGGCCCTATGACTTTC.

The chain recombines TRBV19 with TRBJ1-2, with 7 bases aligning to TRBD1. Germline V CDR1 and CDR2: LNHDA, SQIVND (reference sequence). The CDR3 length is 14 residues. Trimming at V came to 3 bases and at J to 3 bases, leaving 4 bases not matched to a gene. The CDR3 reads CASSISGGDYGYTF. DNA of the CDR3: TGTGCCAGTAGTATTTCAGGGGGAGACTATGGCTACACCTTC.